This TCR beta chain was obtained from a study of CD8 T cells in ankylosing spondylitis. Points from the study as a whole: Disease-associated clones were CD8+ and fairly uncommon in peripheral blood. According to the report, clones linked to the disease were significantly enriched in matched synovial fluid samples taken from ankylosing spondylitis patients. Existing reports had already noted some motif variants in reactive arthritis synovial fluid and blood.

Scientists made TCR beta libraries using quantitative 5'-RACE with molecular barcodes. TCRdb itself ran the 5' RACE reads through MiXCR, one entry per CDR3 protein. The profile shows approximately 140,000 distinct CDR3 sequences, approximately 44% of them singletons. This clonotype was found once. What it binds is not known. Trimming removed 3 bases from V and 2 bases from J; junction bases left unmatched: 2. Germline V gene sequence: CDR1 MGHRA, CDR2 YSYEKL. The CDR3 length is 16 residues. Sequences were obtained from synovial fluid, either unsorted or a sorted T cell fraction (not recorded which). This clonotype originated in a male donor with ankylosing spondylitis. The chain is built from TRBV4-1 and TRBJ2-7, with 15 bases aligning to TRBD2. CDR3 sequence (DNA): TGCGCCAGCAGCCATGGACTAGCGGGGGGGCCCTACGAGCAGTACTTC. Protein product: CASSHGLAGGPYEQYF.